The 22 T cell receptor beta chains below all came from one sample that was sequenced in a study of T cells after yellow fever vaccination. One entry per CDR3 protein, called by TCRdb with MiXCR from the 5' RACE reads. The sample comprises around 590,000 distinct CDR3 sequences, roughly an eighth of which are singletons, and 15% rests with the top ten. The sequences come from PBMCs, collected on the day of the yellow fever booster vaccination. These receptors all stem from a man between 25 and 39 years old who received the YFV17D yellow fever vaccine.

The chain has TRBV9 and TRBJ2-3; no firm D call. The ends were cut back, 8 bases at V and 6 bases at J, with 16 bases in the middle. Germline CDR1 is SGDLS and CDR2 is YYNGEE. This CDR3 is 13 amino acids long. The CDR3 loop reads CASNQSPTDTQYF. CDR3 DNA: TGTGCCAGTAACCAATCCCCGACTGATACGCAGTATTTT. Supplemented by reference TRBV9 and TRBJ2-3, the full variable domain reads DSGVTQTPKHLITATGQRVTLRCSPRSGDLSVYWYQQSLDQGLQFLIQYYNGEERAKGNILERFSAQQFPDLHSELNLSSLELGDSALYFCASNQSPTDTQYFGPGTRLTVL.

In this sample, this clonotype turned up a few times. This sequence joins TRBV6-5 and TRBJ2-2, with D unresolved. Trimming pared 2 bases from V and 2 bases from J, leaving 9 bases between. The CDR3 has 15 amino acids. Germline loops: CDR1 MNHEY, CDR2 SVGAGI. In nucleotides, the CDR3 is TGTGCCAGCAGTTACCCCCCGATAAACACCGGGGAGCTGTTTTTT. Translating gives CASSYPPINTGELFF.

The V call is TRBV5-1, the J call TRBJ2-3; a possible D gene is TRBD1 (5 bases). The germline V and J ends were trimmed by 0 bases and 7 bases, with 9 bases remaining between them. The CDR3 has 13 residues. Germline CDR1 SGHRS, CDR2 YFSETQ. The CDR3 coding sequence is TGCGCCAGCAGCTTGGGCAGGGTTAATACGCAGTATTTT. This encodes CASSLGRVNTQYF.

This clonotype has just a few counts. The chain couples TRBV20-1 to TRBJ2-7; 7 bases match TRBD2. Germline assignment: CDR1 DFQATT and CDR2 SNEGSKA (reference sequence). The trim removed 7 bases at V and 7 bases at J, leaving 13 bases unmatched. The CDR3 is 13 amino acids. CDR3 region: CSVTMPSGPEQYF. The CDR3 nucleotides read TGCAGTGTTACAATGCCTAGCGGCCCTGAGCAGTACTTC.

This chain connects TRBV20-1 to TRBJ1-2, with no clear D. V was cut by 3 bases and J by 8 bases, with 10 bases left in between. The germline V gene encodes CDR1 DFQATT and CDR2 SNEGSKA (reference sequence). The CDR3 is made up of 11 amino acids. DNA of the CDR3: TGCAGTGCTAGTCACGCGGGAGGCTACACCTTC. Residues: CSASHAGGYTF.

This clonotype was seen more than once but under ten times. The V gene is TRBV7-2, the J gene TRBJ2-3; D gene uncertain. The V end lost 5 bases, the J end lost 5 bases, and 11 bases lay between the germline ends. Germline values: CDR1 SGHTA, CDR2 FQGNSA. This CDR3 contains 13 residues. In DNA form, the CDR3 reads TGTGCCAGCAGCGTCTCCATGCGAGATACGCAGTATTTT. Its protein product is CASSVSMRDTQYF.

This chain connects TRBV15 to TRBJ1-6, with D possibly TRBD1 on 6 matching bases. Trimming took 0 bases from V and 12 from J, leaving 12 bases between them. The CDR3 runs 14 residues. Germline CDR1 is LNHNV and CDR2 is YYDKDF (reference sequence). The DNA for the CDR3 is TGTGCCACCAGCAGAGAGCCAGGGGTCGGACCCCTCCACTTT. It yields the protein CATSREPGVGPLHF.

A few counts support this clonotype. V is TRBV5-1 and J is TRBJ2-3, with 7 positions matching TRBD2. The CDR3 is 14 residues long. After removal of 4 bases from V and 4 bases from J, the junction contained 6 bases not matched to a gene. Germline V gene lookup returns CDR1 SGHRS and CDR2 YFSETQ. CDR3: CASSRNSGSDTQYF. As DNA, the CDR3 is TGCGCCAGCAGCCGAAATAGCGGGTCAGATACGCAGTATTTT. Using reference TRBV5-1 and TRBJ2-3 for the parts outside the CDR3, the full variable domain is KAGVTQTPRYLIKTRGQQVTLSCSPISGHRSVSWYQQTPGQGLQFLFEYFSETQRNKGNFPGRFSGRQFSNSRSEMNVSTLELGDSALYLCASSRNSGSDTQYFGPGTRLTVL.

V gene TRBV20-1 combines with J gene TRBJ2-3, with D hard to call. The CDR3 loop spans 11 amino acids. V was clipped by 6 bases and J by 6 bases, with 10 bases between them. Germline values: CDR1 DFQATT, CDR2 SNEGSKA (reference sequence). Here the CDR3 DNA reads TGCAGTGCCATAATAAGGGATACGCAGTATTTT. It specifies CSAIIRDTQYF.

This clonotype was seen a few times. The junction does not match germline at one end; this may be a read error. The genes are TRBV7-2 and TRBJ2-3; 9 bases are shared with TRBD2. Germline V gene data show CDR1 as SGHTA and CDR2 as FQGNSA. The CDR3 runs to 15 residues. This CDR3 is CASSVAGAGADTQYF. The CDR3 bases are TGTGCCAGCAGCGTAGCGGGAGCAGGAGCAGATACGCAGTATTTT.

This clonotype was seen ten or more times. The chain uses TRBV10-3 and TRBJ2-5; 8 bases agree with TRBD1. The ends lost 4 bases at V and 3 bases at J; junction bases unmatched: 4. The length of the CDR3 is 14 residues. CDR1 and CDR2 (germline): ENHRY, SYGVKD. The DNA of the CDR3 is TGTGCCATCAGTGGATTACAGGGGGAAGAGACCCAGTACTTC. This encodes CAISGLQGEETQYF.

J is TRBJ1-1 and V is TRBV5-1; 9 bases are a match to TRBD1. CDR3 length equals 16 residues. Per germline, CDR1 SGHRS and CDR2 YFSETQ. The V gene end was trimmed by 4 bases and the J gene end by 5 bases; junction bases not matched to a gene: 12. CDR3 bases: TGCGCCAGCAGCCCAGGACAGGGGAGAGTGGGTACTGAAGCTTTCTTT. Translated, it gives CASSPGQGRVGTEAFF. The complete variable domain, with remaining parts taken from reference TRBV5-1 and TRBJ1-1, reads KAGVTQTPRYLIKTRGQQVTLSCSPISGHRSVSWYQQTPGQGLQFLFEYFSETQRNKGNFPGRFSGRQFSNSRSEMNVSTLELGDSALYLCASSPGQGRVGTEAFFGQGTRLTVV.

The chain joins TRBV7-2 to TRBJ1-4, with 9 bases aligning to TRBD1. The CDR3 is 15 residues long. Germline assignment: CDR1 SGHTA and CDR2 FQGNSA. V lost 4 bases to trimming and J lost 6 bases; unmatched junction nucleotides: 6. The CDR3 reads CASSSPGQGHEKLFF. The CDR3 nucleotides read TGTGCCAGCAGCTCTCCGGGACAGGGCCATGAAAAACTGTTTTTT.

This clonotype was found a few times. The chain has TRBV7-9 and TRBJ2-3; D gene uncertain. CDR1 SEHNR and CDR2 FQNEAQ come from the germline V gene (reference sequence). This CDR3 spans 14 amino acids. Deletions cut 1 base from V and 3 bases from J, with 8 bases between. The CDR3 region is CASSLDLDTDTQYF. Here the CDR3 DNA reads TGTGCCAGCAGCTTAGACCTGGATACAGATACGCAGTATTTT. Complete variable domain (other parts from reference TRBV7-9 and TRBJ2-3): DTGVSQNPRHKITKRGQNVTFRCDPISEHNRLYWYRQTLGQGPEFLTYFQNEAQLEKSRLLSDRFSAERPKGSFSTLEIQRTEQGDSAMYLCASSLDLDTDTQYFGPGTRLTVL.

This CDR3 is CASSLPRHTQGPTDTQYF. The CDR3 nucleotides read TGCGCCAGCAGCTTACCCAGACATACCCAAGGGCCCACAGATACGCAGTATTTT. V is TRBV5-1 and J is TRBJ2-3; D is undetermined. V dropped 2 bases and J dropped 2 bases, with 21 bases sitting between them. The CDR3 is 18 residues long. CDR1 is SGHRS and CDR2 is YFSETQ in the germline V gene.

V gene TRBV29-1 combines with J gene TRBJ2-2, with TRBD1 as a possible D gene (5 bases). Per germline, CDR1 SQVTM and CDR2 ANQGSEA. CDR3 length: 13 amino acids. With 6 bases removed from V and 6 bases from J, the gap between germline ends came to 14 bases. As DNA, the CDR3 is TGCAGCGTGCCCAAGGGGTACGCCGGGGAGCTGTTTTTT. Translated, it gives CSVPKGYAGELFF.

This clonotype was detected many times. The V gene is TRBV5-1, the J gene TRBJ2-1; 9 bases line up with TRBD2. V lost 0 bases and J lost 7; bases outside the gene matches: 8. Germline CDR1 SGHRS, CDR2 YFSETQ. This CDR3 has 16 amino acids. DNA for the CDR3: TGCGCCAGCAGCTTGGAGGCGGGAGGGCCCCTAAATGAGCAGTTCTTC. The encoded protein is CASSLEAGGPLNEQFF.

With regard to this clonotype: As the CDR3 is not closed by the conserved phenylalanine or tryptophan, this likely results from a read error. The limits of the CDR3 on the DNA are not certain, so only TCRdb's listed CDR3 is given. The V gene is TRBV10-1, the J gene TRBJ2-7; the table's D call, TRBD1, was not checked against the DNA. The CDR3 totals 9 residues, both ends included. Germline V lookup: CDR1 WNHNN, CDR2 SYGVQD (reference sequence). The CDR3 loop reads CASSESAPL.

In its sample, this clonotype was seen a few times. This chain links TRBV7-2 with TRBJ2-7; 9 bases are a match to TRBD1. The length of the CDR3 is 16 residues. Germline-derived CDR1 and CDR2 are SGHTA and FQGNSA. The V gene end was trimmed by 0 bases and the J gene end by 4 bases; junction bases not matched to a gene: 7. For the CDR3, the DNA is TGTGCCAGCAGCTTAGCCCCCGGGACAGGGCTATACGAGCAGTACTTC. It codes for CASSLAPGTGLYEQYF.

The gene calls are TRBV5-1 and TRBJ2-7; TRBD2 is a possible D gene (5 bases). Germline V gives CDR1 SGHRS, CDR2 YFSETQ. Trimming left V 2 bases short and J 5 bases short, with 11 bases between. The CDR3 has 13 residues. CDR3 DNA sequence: TGCGCCAGCAGCTTCGTGGGAGCCAACGAGCAGTACTTC. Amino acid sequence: CASSFVGANEQYF.

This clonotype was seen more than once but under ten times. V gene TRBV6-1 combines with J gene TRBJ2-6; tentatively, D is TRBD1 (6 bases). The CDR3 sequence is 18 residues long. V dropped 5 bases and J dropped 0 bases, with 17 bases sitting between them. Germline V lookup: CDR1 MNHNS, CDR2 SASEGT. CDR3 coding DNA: TGTGCCAGCAGTCCAACAGGGACGGTCGGCTCTGGGGCCAACGTCCTGACTTTC. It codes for CASSPTGTVGSGANVLTF.

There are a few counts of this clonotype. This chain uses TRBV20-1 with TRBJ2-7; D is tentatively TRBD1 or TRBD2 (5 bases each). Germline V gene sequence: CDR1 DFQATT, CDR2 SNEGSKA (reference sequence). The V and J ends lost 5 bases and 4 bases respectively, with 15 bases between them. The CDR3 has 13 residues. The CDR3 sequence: CSASGTDLYEQYF. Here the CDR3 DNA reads TGCAGTGCTTCCGGGACGGACTTATACGAGCAGTACTTC.